Listed below are T cell receptor beta chains from one sample, sequenced in a study of blood T cell repertoires in COVID-19. Some clones are missing from TCRdb's copy, which holds only in-frame ones; the method was immunoSEQ multiplex PCR. This table has about 250,000 clones, 85% to 90% appearing once. Sequenced material: PBMCs or T cells enriched from blood (not recorded which). These receptors all stem from a man between 18 and 35 years old who had recovered from COVID-19. CDR3s include the opening cysteine and the closing phenylalanine or tryptophan. Each record gives: J gene, clone size, D gene, V gene, CDR3 protein, CDR3 DNA. D genes are given only for firm matches. Rows give clone size only sometimes, using once, few, many, or a class for an expanded clone.

>TRBJ1-6|-|-|TRBV28
CASSPLEKPLHF
TGTGCCAGCAGTCCATTGGAGAAACCCCTCCACTTT
>TRBJ1-5|-|-|TRBV4-2
CASSQDQGYQPQHF
TGTGCCAGCAGCCAAGATCAGGGATATCAGCCCCAGCATTTT
>TRBJ2-1|-|-|TRBV24-1
CATGGRGPEGGDEQFF
TGTGCCACCGGGGGCAGAGGGCCCGAGGGTGGCGATGAGCAGTTCTTC
>TRBJ2-5|-|-|TRBV29-1
CSAWVGQGYGRETQYF
TGCAGCGCTTGGGTAGGTCAGGGGTATGGAAGAGAGACCCAGTACTTC
>TRBJ2-7|-|TRBD1|TRBV6-1
CASSEIRQGGWAQYF
TGTGCCAGCAGTGAAATCCGACAGGGTGGTTGGGCGCAGTACTTC
>TRBJ1-2|-|TRBD1|TRBV11-3
CASSLIGQGNGYTF
TGTGCCAGCAGCTTAATAGGACAGGGAAACGGCTACACCTTC
>TRBJ2-7|-|-|TRBV7-3
CASSSGPTGEQYF
TGTGCCAGCAGCTCCGGCCCAACGGGAGAGCAGTACTTC
>TRBJ2-3|-|TRBD1|TRBV5-4
CASSSDRDFTDTQYF
TGTGCCAGCAGCTCGGACAGGGATTTCACAGATACGCAGTATTTT
>TRBJ1-6|-|-|TRBV11-2
CASTQGGFHNSPLHF
TGTGCCAGCACCCAAGGAGGGTTCCATAATTCACCCCTCCACTTT
>TRBJ2-2|-|-|TRBV5-1
CASTPETTTGELFF
TGCGCCAGTACCCCAGAAACAACCACCGGGGAGCTGTTTTTT
>TRBJ1-2|-|-|TRBV28
CASSSTWVGEHYGYTF
TGTGCCAGCAGTTCTACTTGGGTGGGAGAGCACTATGGCTACACCTTC
>TRBJ1-5|-|TRBD1|TRBV10-2
CASSARTGGTHQPQHF
TGCGCCAGCAGTGCACGGACAGGGGGCACCCATCAGCCCCAGCATTTT
>TRBJ2-7|-|TRBD2|TRBV20-1
CSASRLAGGGYEQYF
TGCAGTGCTAGTCGTCTAGCGGGAGGGGGGTACGAGCAGTACTTC
>TRBJ2-5|-|TRBD2|TRBV14
CASSQGRTSGSFETQYF
TGTGCCAGCAGCCAAGGACGGACTAGCGGGAGTTTCGAGACCCAGTACTTC
>TRBJ2-2|-|TRBD2|TRBV5-4
CASSLLTSGQDTGELFF
TGTGCCAGCAGCTTATTAACTAGCGGGCAAGACACCGGGGAGCTGTTTTTT
>TRBJ2-7|-|-|TRBV5-6
CASSPAPGTGEQYF
TGTGCCAGCAGCCCCGCGCCAGGGACTGGCGAGCAGTACTTC
>TRBJ1-4|-|TRBD1|TRBV12-3/TRBV12-4
CATRGRAGKLFF
TGTGCCACCAGGGGGCGCGCTGGAAAACTGTTTTTT
>TRBJ2-2|-|-|TRBV5-1
CASSPQQGTGELFF
TGCGCCAGCAGCCCCCAGCAGGGCACCGGGGAGCTGTTTTTT
>TRBJ1-6|once|-|TRBV3-1/TRBV3-2
CASSQVFVSSYNSPLHF
TGTGCCAGCAGCCAAGTGTTTGTTAGCTCCTATAATTCACCCCTCCACTTT
>TRBJ2-1|-|-|TRBV5-1
CASSLLSQVIEQFF
TGCGCCAGCAGCTTGTTAAGCCAGGTGATTGAGCAGTTCTTC
>TRBJ1-5|-|-|TRBV5-5
CASSLKYRAGGNQPQHF
TGTGCCAGCAGCTTGAAGTACAGGGCTGGTGGCAATCAGCCCCAGCATTTT
>TRBJ2-5|-|TRBD1|TRBV29-1
CSAAGTGSTQYF
TGCAGCGCCGCCGGGACAGGGTCGACCCAGTACTTC
>TRBJ2-4|-|-|TRBV15
CATSSPRGLEGNIQYF
TGTGCCACCAGCTCCCCCCGGGGGTTGGAAGGAAACATTCAGTACTTC
>TRBJ1-2|-|TRBD1|TRBV28
CASSAPGTGGLIGYTF
TGTGCCAGCAGTGCGCCGGGGACAGGGGGTTTAATCGGCTACACCTTC
>TRBJ1-1|once|-|TRBV11-3
CASSSNRQVEAFF
TGTGCCAGCAGCTCTAACCGCCAGGTTGAAGCTTTCTTT
>TRBJ1-1|-|TRBD1|TRBV7-2
CASSLILGQGDTEAFF
TGTGCCAGCAGCTTAATCTTAGGACAGGGGGACACTGAAGCTTTCTTT
>TRBJ2-7|-|-|TRBV10-3
CAISERQAAYEQYF
TGTGCCATCAGTGAGAGGCAGGCCGCCTACGAGCAGTACTTC
>TRBJ1-5|-|-|TRBV30
CAWSGVYSNQPQHF
TGTGCCTGGAGCGGGGTTTATAGCAATCAGCCCCAGCATTTT
>TRBJ2-5|once|-|TRBV3-1/TRBV3-2
CASSQQGGSLTSWRQETQYF
TGTGCCAGCAGCCAACAGGGTGGCTCGTTGACTTCGTGGAGACAAGAGACCCAGTACTTC
>TRBJ2-7|few|TRBD2|TRBV11-3
CASSPSGLAGPYEQYF
TGTGCCAGCAGCCCCTCGGGACTAGCGGGACCATACGAGCAGTACTTC
>TRBJ1-2|-|-|TRBV10-3
CAISDLRAGTNYGYTF
TGTGCCATCAGTGATCTCCGGGCAGGGACTAACTATGGCTACACCTTC